Ten or more counts support the clone carrying this T cell receptor (beta chain). Antigen unknown. The sample is drawn from a study of CD8 T cells in ankylosing spondylitis. Whole-study findings and limits: From matched ankylosing spondylitis synovial fluid, disease-linked clones were reportedly recovered at significantly enriched levels. Prior work had noted some motif variants in reactive arthritis blood and synovial fluid. Disease-associated clonotypes exhibited CD8+ identity and were relatively infrequent in peripheral blood. What seemed typical of ankylosing spondylitis blood was a TCR beta motif built from 8 or 9 highly homologous variants.

TCR beta libraries were made by quantitative 5'-RACE with molecular barcodes. One entry per CDR3 protein results from TCRdb running MiXCR on the 5' RACE reads. The profile shows under 150,000 distinct CDR3 sequences, roughly 15% of them singletons. This CDR3 has 15 amino acids. Unmatched junction bases numbered 8, after V lost 0 bases and J lost 4 bases. The germline CDR1 and CDR2 sequences are DFQATT and SNEGSKA (reference sequence). The rearrangement joins TRBV20-1 to TRBJ1-1; 7 nucleotides agree with TRBD1. The sequenced sample was blood, either unsorted or a sorted T cell fraction (not recorded which). The clonotype comes from a male donor with ankylosing spondylitis. CDR3 protein: CSARDGRTGGTEAFF. The CDR3 DNA reads as TGCAGTGCTAGAGATGGGAGGACAGGAGGCACTGAAGCTTTCTTT.